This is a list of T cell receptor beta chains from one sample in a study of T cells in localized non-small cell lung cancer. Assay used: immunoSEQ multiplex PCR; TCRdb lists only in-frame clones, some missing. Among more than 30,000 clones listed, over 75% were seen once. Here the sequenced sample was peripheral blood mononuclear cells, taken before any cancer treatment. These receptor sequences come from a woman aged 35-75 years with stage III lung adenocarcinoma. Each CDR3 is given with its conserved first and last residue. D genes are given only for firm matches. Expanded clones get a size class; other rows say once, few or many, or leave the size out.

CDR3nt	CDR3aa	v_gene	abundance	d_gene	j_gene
TGTGCCAGCAGTGCCCCGGGGCCACGAACCGGGGAGCTGTTTTTT	CASSAPGPRTGELFF	TRBV6-5	-	-	TRBJ2-2
TGTGCCAGCAGTTTGGACAGGAACTATGGCTACACCTTC	CASSLDRNYGYTF	TRBV28	-	TRBD1	TRBJ1-2
TGTGCCAGCACTATAGACGGATCCTATGGCTACACCTTC	CASTIDGSYGYTF	TRBV6-6	-	-	TRBJ1-2
TGTGCCTGGAACACAGGGGGTTTGGGAGAGACCCAGTACTTC	CAWNTGGLGETQYF	TRBV30	-	TRBD1	TRBJ2-5
TGTGCCAGCAGATGGGACGGATCTAATGAAAAACTGTTTTTT	CASRWDGSNEKLFF	TRBV6-1	few	-	TRBJ1-4
TGTGCCATCGGAAGGGGTAGCACAGATACGCAGTATTTT	CAIGRGSTDTQYF	TRBV10-3	-	-	TRBJ2-3
TGTGCCAGGGGGGAGGTGAACACTGAAGCTTTCTTT	CARGEVNTEAFF	TRBV7-9	once	-	TRBJ1-1
TGTGCCAGTAGTGCCTCCGGGACAGACTCCTACGAGCAGTACTTC	CASSASGTDSYEQYF	TRBV19	-	TRBD1	TRBJ2-7
TGCGCCAGCAGCCTCTCACAGGGGGGGGGCACAGATACGCAGTATTTT	CASSLSQGGGTDTQYF	TRBV4-1	-	-	TRBJ2-3
TGTGCCATCACCCGACAGGGTTCGGACACTGAAGCTTTCTTT	CAITRQGSDTEAFF	TRBV10-3	-	TRBD1	TRBJ1-1
TGTGCCAGCAGCAAAGAGTATACGGGACAGAGACTCTATGGCTACACCTTC	CASSKEYTGQRLYGYTF	TRBV21-1	-	-	TRBJ1-2
TGCGCCAGCAGCCAGGTCGTGGCAGGGGGCAATCAGCCCCAGCATTTT	CASSQVVAGGNQPQHF	TRBV4-1	-	-	TRBJ1-5
TGTGCCAGTGACATGAACACCGGGGAGCTGTTTTTT	CASDMNTGELFF	TRBV6-1	-	-	TRBJ2-2
TGCGCCAGCAGCCAAGATCTCACTAGCGGGATACACAATGAGCAGTTCTTC	CASSQDLTSGIHNEQFF	TRBV4-1	-	TRBD2	TRBJ2-1
TGCGCCAGCAGCCTCCGCCGACTAGCGGGAGAAGCCGAGCAGTACTTC	CASSLRRLAGEAEQYF	TRBV5-1	-	TRBD2	TRBJ2-7
TGTGCCAGCAGTAGGAGGGAGGGAACCAAAAACATTCAGTACTTC	CASSRREGTKNIQYF	TRBV2	-	TRBD2	TRBJ2-4
TGCGCCAGCAGCGTTGACAGGGGAGTGGGGAACATTCAGTACTTC	CASSVDRGVGNIQYF	TRBV5-1	-	TRBD1	TRBJ2-4
TGTGCCAGCAGCCGCGGACTATTCACAGATACGCAGTATTTT	CASSRGLFTDTQYF	TRBV5-6	-	-	TRBJ2-3
TGTGCCAGCAGCGTAGGTAACAGAAGGAATTCACCCCTCCACTTT	CASSVGNRRNSPLHF	TRBV9	-	-	TRBJ1-6
TGTGCCTACAGGGCAGGGAGATCCTACGAGCAGTACTTC	CAYRAGRSYEQYF	TRBV2	-	-	TRBJ2-7
TGTGCCAGCAGCCGGGCAGAAGCCAAAAACATTCAGTACTTC	CASSRAEAKNIQYF	TRBV6-5	-	-	TRBJ2-4
TGTGCCAGCAGCCGGGACAGGGGTGGAACAACTAATGAAAAACTGTTTTTT	CASSRDRGGTTNEKLFF	TRBV5-8	-	TRBD1	TRBJ1-4
TGTGCCTCGAGACAGGGAATCGCAACAGATACGCAGTATTTT	CASRQGIATDTQYF	TRBV7-2	-	TRBD1	TRBJ2-3
TGCAGCGTTGAATTTCAGGGCGGGTCCTACACCTTC	CSVEFQGGSYTF	TRBV29-1	-	-	TRBJ1-2
TGTGCCAGCAGTCTAGAGATAGGGAGTAATCAGCCCCAGCATTTT	CASSLEIGSNQPQHF	TRBV6-1	-	-	TRBJ1-5
TGTGCCAGCAGTATGAAGGGAGTAGATAATTCACCCCTCCACTTT	CASSMKGVDNSPLHF	TRBV2	-	-	TRBJ1-6
TGTGCCAGCAGTTTTGGGGGGTTTGGAACTGAAGCTTTCTTT	CASSFGGFGTEAFF	TRBV28	-	-	TRBJ1-1
TGTGCCAGCAGCCAAGGGGAGGGACTAGCGGGGTACACAGATACGCAGTATTTT	CASSQGEGLAGYTDTQYF	TRBV4-2	-	TRBD2	TRBJ2-3
TGTGCCAGCAGCCCTACAGGGGGCCTTAATGAAAAACTGTTTTTT	CASSPTGGLNEKLFF	TRBV7-9	-	TRBD1	TRBJ1-4
TGTGCCAGTAGCCCAACAGGGGTGGACACTGAAGCTTTCTTT	CASSPTGVDTEAFF	TRBV19	-	TRBD1	TRBJ1-1
TGTGCCAGCAGCTCCTGGGACATCAGGAGCTCTGGAAACACCATATATTTT	CASSSWDIRSSGNTIYF	TRBV7-2	-	-	TRBJ1-3